This TCR beta chain was sequenced for a study of T cell responses to AZD1222 COVID-19 vaccine. Study-wide context: Second doses at about 4 or about 12 weeks were pooled. Findings and caveats of the study: The donor group comprised mostly white British people and more females; the analysis possibly underestimated clonal diversity. The study found Spike-specific TCR breadth and depth rose after two AZD1222 doses. There were vaccine-associated CD4 TCRs across spike, dominant at 160-218 and 743-854.

This clone occurred once. Its antigen is as yet unknown. V was pared by 4 bases and J by 4 bases, with 8 bases of the junction left unmatched. Germline V gives CDR1 SEHNR, CDR2 FQNEAQ (reference sequence). This CDR3 is 15 amino acids long. Clones were sequenced by immunoSEQ multiplex PCR, and TCRdb holds only the in-frame ones, with some missing. Seen here are under 200,000 clones, 90% to 95% observed once, and the top ten hold approximately 4%. The material was peripheral blood, obtained on day 0 of AZD1222 vaccination. V usage is TRBV7-9 and J usage is TRBJ2-7; TRBD1 matches at 9 bases. The sequence came from an adult in good health. The CDR3 sequence is CASSSRTGVLYEQYF. Written as DNA, the CDR3 is TGTGCCAGCAGCTCCCGGACAGGGGTTCTTTACGAGCAGTACTTC.